One sample yielded the 11 T cell receptor beta chains listed below, sequenced in a study of human T cells and chemical hapten exposure. TCRdb called the RACE reads again in MiXCR, with one record for every CDR3 protein. The top ten clones hold about 2.1% of a sample with some 380,000 distinct CDR3 sequences, roughly 4.8% of them seen once. Time point of the sample: patch test 1, 2 weeks after DPC sensitization. The treatment: therapeutic diphenylcyclopropenone sensitization with weekly scalp DPC. Sequences were derived from whole blood, sampled in connection with sensitization to the hapten diphenylcyclopropenone (DPC). The receptors were gathered from a woman aged 45-59 years with alopecia areata. Some clones in this sample may be carry-over from other donors' samples.

The sample holds many counts of this clonotype. J is TRBJ1-6 and V is TRBV5-1; D is possibly TRBD1 (6 bases). CDR3 length equals 15 residues. Per the germline V gene, CDR1 is SGHRS and CDR2 is YFSETQ. Trimming cost V 0 bases and J 7 bases, with 11 bases left between them. This CDR3 reads CASSLEGGRNSPLHF. CDR3 bases: TGCGCCAGCAGCTTGGAGGGGGGCAGGAATTCACCCCTCCACTTT. Combining the CDR3 with reference TRBV5-1 and TRBJ1-6 gives the whole variable domain KAGVTQTPRYLIKTRGQQVTLSCSPISGHRSVSWYQQTPGQGLQFLFEYFSETQRNKGNFPGRFSGRQFSNSRSEMNVSTLELGDSALYLCASSLEGGRNSPLHFGNGTRLTVT.

This clonotype was counted only a few times. J is TRBJ1-5 and V is TRBV3-1, with D possibly being TRBD1 (5 bases). V was clipped by 5 bases and J by 6 bases, with 14 bases between them. The CDR3 contains 14 residues. Per the germline V gene, CDR1 is LGHDT and CDR2 is YNNKEL (reference sequence). The CDR3 DNA reads as TGTGCCAGCAGCACGGGAAGGGGATCTCAGCCCCAGCATTTT. Translating gives CASSTGRGSQPQHF.

The chain combines TRBV19 with TRBJ2-1, with D possibly being TRBD2 (5 bases). The germline V gene has CDR1 LNHDA and CDR2 SQIVND (reference sequence). V was shortened by 9 bases and J by 10 bases, with 16 bases between the two germline ends. The CDR3 consists of 12 residues. The CDR3 sequence is CASSEGRREQFF. CDR3 coding DNA: TGTGCCAGCTCCGAGGGTCGAAGGGAGCAGTTCTTC.

This clonotype turned up a few times. The chain is built from TRBV5-1 and TRBJ2-7, with 7 bases aligning to TRBD2. Germline values: CDR1 SGHRS, CDR2 YFSETQ. V lost 4 bases and J lost 6; bases outside the gene matches: 13. The CDR3 contains 15 residues. The CDR3 DNA sequence: TGCGCCAGCAGCGTGGGGGGGTTACCTTCGGTCGAGCAGTACTTC. Residues: CASSVGGLPSVEQYF.

This clonotype appeared many times. The V and J genes are TRBV13 and TRBJ2-5; 14 bases map to TRBD2. The trim removed 4 bases at V and 4 bases at J, leaving 11 bases unmatched. Per germline, CDR1 PRHDT and CDR2 FYEKMQ (reference sequence). The CDR3 extends over 18 amino acids. In DNA, the CDR3 is TGTGCCAGCAGCTCATCGACTAGCGGGGGGGCCAGCGGAGAGACCCAGTACTTC. It encodes CASSSSTSGGASGETQYF.

In this sample, this clonotype turned up many times. This chain uses TRBV27 with TRBJ2-5, with 8 bases fitting TRBD1. The ends lost 4 bases at V and 9 bases at J; junction bases unmatched: 10. Germline values: CDR1 MNHEY, CDR2 SMNVEV (reference sequence). This CDR3 comprises 14 residues. The CDR3 coding sequence is TGTGCCAGCAGTTCCGGACAGGGCCAGGCGGCCCAGTACTTC. It yields the protein CASSSGQGQAAQYF.

Ten or more counts support this clonotype. The rearrangement joins TRBV14 to TRBJ2-7, with 9 bases matching TRBD1. Germline lookup yields CDR1 SGHDN and CDR2 FVKESK. V lost 6 bases to trimming and J lost 5 bases; unmatched junction nucleotides: 8. This CDR3 is built from 14 residues. In nucleotides, the CDR3 is TGTGCCAGCAGTGAACAGGGGGCGAGGAACGAGCAGTACTTC. Amino acid sequence: CASSEQGARNEQYF.

This clonotype was detected many times. J is TRBJ2-7 and V is TRBV29-1, with D tentatively TRBD1 or TRBD2 (5 bases each). The V end was cut by 4 bases, the J end by 4 bases, with 14 bases between. This CDR3 comprises 13 residues. CDR1 and CDR2 from the germline V gene are SQVTM and ANQGSEA. The DNA for the CDR3 is TGCAGCGTTGGCGAGGGACCCGAGTACGAGCAGTACTTC. Protein sequence: CSVGEGPEYEQYF.

This clonotype was detected many times. V usage is TRBV12-3 or TRBV12-4 and J usage is TRBJ1-2; D remains ambiguous. V gave up 8 bases and J gave up 2 bases, with 12 bases separating them. The CDR3 is 13 amino acids. As DNA, the CDR3 is TGTGCCAGCTCCCCGGACGGGAACTATGGCTACACCTTC. Its translation: CASSPDGNYGYTF.

This clonotype was counted ten times or more. The CDR3 DNA reads TGTGCCAGCAGCCCCCGGGGAGGGGGCGGCAATCAGCCCCAGCATTTT. Translating gives CASSPRGGGGNQPQHF. The rearrangement joins TRBV28 to TRBJ1-5; 7 bases are shared with TRBD1. Germline CDR1 MDHEN, CDR2 SYDVKM. There are 16 residues in the CDR3. Trimming took 6 bases from V and 2 from J; bases not matched to a gene: 10.

The sample holds many counts of this clonotype. The genes are TRBV12-3 or TRBV12-4 and TRBJ2-7; 7 positions match TRBD1. Losses at the gene ends were 6 bases for V and 0 bases for J; bases not matched to a gene: 5. CDR3 length: 14 amino acids. The CDR3 sequence: CASSSDRDSYEQYF. The CDR3 region has the DNA TGTGCCAGCAGCTCAGACAGGGACTCCTACGAGCAGTACTTC.